These 30 T cell receptor beta chains came from one sample sequenced in a study of control samples from healthy donors and cancer patients. Measured with immunoSEQ multiplex PCR; TCRdb has only the in-frame clones, and not every one. Of 100,000 or so clones in the sample, around three quarters were seen once. The sample taken for sequencing was blood. These receptors all come from a woman under 40 in good health.

The V and J genes are TRBV18 and TRBJ1-1, with D possibly TRBD1 on 6 matching bases. The germline CDR1 and CDR2 sequences are KGHSH and LQKENI. V was clipped by 3 bases and J by 2 bases, with 13 bases between them. CDR3 length: 15 residues. The CDR3 DNA follows: TGTGCCAGCTCACCGCAGGGGACCGTAAACACTGAAGCTTTCTTT. It yields the protein CASSPQGTVNTEAFF.

J is TRBJ1-1 and V is TRBV3-1 (or the pseudogene TRBV3-2); no reliable D call. The germline V and J ends were trimmed by 1 base and 11 bases, with 23 bases remaining between them. Germline CDR1 LGHDT, CDR2 YNNKEL (reference sequence). The CDR3 is 16 amino acids. CDR3 sequence: CASSQVKLELVNKAFF. The CDR3 bases are TGTGCCAGCAGCCAAGTTAAGTTAGAGTTAGTCAACAAGGCTTTCTTT.

The chain uses TRBV21-1 and TRBJ2-2; TRBD2 was called by the table and not checked on the DNA. TRBV21-1 is tagged as a pseudogene. The CDR3 loop spans 20 amino acids. The DNA of the CDR3 is TGTGCCAGCAGCAAAGACGGAGGGATAGGAGTAAGCGGGGACACCGGGGAGCTGTTTTTT. Translating it yields CASSKDGGIGVSGDTGELFF.

This chain connects TRBV18 to TRBJ1-3; D not resolved. Per the germline V gene, CDR1 is KGHSH and CDR2 is LQKENI. Between the trimmed V and J ends, which lost 4 bases and 0 bases, there was a span of 10 bases. The length of the CDR3 is 15 residues. CDR3 sequence reads: CASSRTESSGNTIYF. The CDR3 DNA is TGTGCCAGCTCACGGACCGAGAGCTCTGGAAACACCATATATTTT.

The chain recombines TRBV12-3 or TRBV12-4 with TRBJ1-2; 9 bases agree with TRBD1. CDR3 length equals 12 residues. Unmatched junction bases numbered 2, after V lost 4 bases and J lost 8 bases. CDR3 sequence reads: CASSWDRAGYTF. For the CDR3, the DNA is TGTGCCAGCAGTTGGGACAGGGCCGGCTACACCTTC.

This clone was counted a few times. The chain has TRBV30 and TRBJ1-2, with no clear D. V was shortened by 8 bases and J by 4 bases, with 11 bases between the two germline ends. This CDR3 comprises 11 residues. Per the germline V gene, CDR1 is GTSNPN and CDR2 is SVGIG (reference sequence). CDR3 amino acids: CALGPGYGYTF. CDR3 DNA: TGTGCCCTTGGGCCCGGCTATGGCTACACCTTC.

This chain links TRBV19 with TRBJ1-1; TRBD1 might be the D (5 bases). Germline assignment: CDR1 LNHDA and CDR2 SQIVND (reference sequence). This CDR3 is built from 15 residues. V dropped 2 bases and J dropped 4 bases, with 14 bases sitting between them. DNA of the CDR3: TGTGCCAGTAGTATAACTGGGGGTTTCGGCACTGAAGCTTTCTTT. Encoded protein: CASSITGGFGTEAFF. The full variable domain, completed using reference TRBV19 and TRBJ1-1, is DGGITQSPKYLFRKEGQNVTLSCEQNLNHDAMYWYRQDPGQGLRLIYYSQIVNDFQKGDIAEGYSVSREKKESFPLTVTSAQKNPTAFYLCASSITGGFGTEAFFGQGTRLTVV.

The gene calls are TRBV12-5 and TRBJ2-3, with 9 bases aligning to TRBD1. CDR1 and CDR2 (germline): LGHNT, FRNRAP. The junction had 5 bases not matched to a gene; V was cut back by 3 bases and J by 4 bases. This CDR3 contains 15 residues. The CDR3 DNA reads as TGTGCTAGTGGTTTCTGGGACAGGGAGCCAGATACGCAGTATTTT. This codes for CASGFWDREPDTQYF.

The rearrangement joins TRBV4-1 to TRBJ2-1; 11 bases match TRBD2. CDR1 is MGHRA and CDR2 is YSYEKL in the germline V gene. J lost 3 bases, V lost 1 base, and 8 bases had no gene match. CDR3 length: 18 residues. The CDR3 DNA reads TGCGCCAGCAGCCAAGTCGATATGGGACTAGCGGTCTACAATGAGCAGTTCTTC. Its translation: CASSQVDMGLAVYNEQFF.

The J gene is TRBJ1-2, the V gene TRBV5-5; 7 nucleotides line up with TRBD1. CDR3 size: 16 residues. Germline loops: CDR1 SGHKS, CDR2 YYEKEE (reference sequence). V was clipped by 2 bases and J by 1 base; unmatched bases: 8. The CDR3 loop reads CASSFEGQAINYGYTF. The DNA of the CDR3 is TGTGCCAGCAGCTTTGAAGGACAGGCTATTAACTATGGCTACACCTTC.

The chain recombines TRBV13 with TRBJ2-7; TRBD1 or TRBD2 may be the D gene (5 bases each). V was pared by 5 bases and J by 6 bases, with 17 bases between. There are 14 residues in the CDR3. Germline V gene lookup returns CDR1 PRHDT and CDR2 FYEKMQ (reference sequence). CDR3 region: CASSPAGARSEQYF. CDR3 DNA sequence: TGTGCCAGCAGCCCGGCCGGGGCGCGCTCCGAGCAGTACTTC.

This clone was counted a few times. The V call is TRBV4-2, the J call TRBJ2-1, with 7 bases matching TRBD1. In germline, CDR1 is LGHNA, CDR2 YNFKEQ. With V trimmed by 1 base and J by 3 bases, 3 bases remained unmatched. The CDR3 is 15 residues long. The CDR3 loop is CASSQATGDYNEQFF. CDR3 nucleotide sequence: TGTGCCAGCAGCCAAGCTACAGGGGACTACAATGAGCAGTTCTTC.

V gene TRBV19 combines with J gene TRBJ2-7; D might be TRBD2 (6 bases). Germline V gene data show CDR1 as LNHDA and CDR2 as SQIVND (reference sequence). Deletions cut 0 bases from V and 8 bases from J, with 14 bases between. This CDR3 spans 14 amino acids. The CDR3 protein is CASSIDYRTTQQYF. As DNA, the CDR3 is TGTGCCAGTAGTATAGATTACAGGACTACGCAGCAGTACTTC.

This clone was observed once. The V call is TRBV19, the J call TRBJ2-6; D unclear. There are 13 residues in the CDR3. Trimming removed 1 base at V and 3 bases at J, with 1 base between. Germline CDR1 LNHDA, CDR2 SQIVND (reference sequence). In DNA, the CDR3 is TGTGCCAGTAGTATAGGTGGGGCCAACGTCCTGACTTTC. It specifies CASSIGGANVLTF. Filled out from reference TRBV19 and TRBJ2-6, the complete variable domain reads DGGITQSPKYLFRKEGQNVTLSCEQNLNHDAMYWYRQDPGQGLRLIYYSQIVNDFQKGDIAEGYSVSREKKESFPLTVTSAQKNPTAFYLCASSIGGANVLTFGAGSRLTVL.

This chain links TRBV6-5 with TRBJ2-7, with D maybe TRBD1 (6 bases). Per the germline V gene, CDR1 is MNHEY and CDR2 is SVGAGI. There are 16 residues in the CDR3. Between the trimmed V and J ends, which lost 4 bases and 6 bases, there was a span of 22 bases. The CDR3 DNA sequence: TGTGCCAGCAGTTCCATGACAGGTTACCCTCGGGTCGAGCAGTACTTC. Encoded protein: CASSSMTGYPRVEQYF.

The chain recombines TRBV5-1 with TRBJ2-1; D is undetermined. The germline CDR1 and CDR2 sequences are SGHRS and YFSETQ. V lost 1 base, J lost 5 bases, and 4 bases lay in between. CDR3 size: 12 residues. The CDR3 sequence is CASSLFHNEQFF. The CDR3 DNA follows: TGCGCCAGCAGCTTGTTTCACAATGAGCAGTTCTTC.

The chain carries TRBV7-2 and TRBJ1-5; 7 nucleotides match TRBD1. The CDR3 totals 13 residues. Trimming at V came to 6 bases and at J to 7 bases, leaving 6 bases not matched to a gene. Germline V CDR1 and CDR2: SGHTA, FQGNSA. For the CDR3, the DNA is TGTGCCAGCAGTTTAACAGGGGTCCAGCCCCAGCATTTT. Translating it yields CASSLTGVQPQHF.

This CDR3 reads CASSPSQGGYEQYF. The CDR3 DNA sequence: TGTGCCAGCAGCCCCTCACAGGGGGGCTACGAGCAGTACTTC. This chain connects TRBV5-4 to TRBJ2-7; 8 bases fit TRBD1. CDR1 is SGHNT and CDR2 is YYREEE in the germline V gene (reference sequence). CDR3 size: 14 residues. V shed 4 bases, J shed 3 bases, and the junction held 6 bases outside the gene matches.

The V and J genes are TRBV6-2 or TRBV6-3 and TRBJ2-4; TRBD2 agrees at 16 bases. The length of the CDR3 is 19 residues. Germline V lookup: CDR1 MNHEY, CDR2 SVGEGT. After removal of 2 bases from V and 1 base from J, the junction contained 5 bases not matched to a gene. The CDR3 sequence: CASSYGTSGGAWAKNIQYF. The CDR3 nucleotides are TGTGCCAGCAGTTACGGGACTAGCGGGGGGGCATGGGCCAAAAACATTCAGTACTTC.

This clone appeared a few times. This chain uses TRBV10-3 with TRBJ2-1; 10 bases map to TRBD1. This CDR3 contains 15 residues. Per the germline V gene, CDR1 is ENHRY and CDR2 is SYGVKD. V lost 4 bases and J lost 9; bases outside the gene matches: 9. The DNA for the CDR3 is TGTGCCATCAGTGGGGCGACAGGGGGCTTGAGTGAGCAGTTCTTC. Translation gives CAISGATGGLSEQFF.

This chain connects TRBV4-1 to TRBJ1-2; D perhaps matches TRBD1 (5 bases). V dropped 0 bases and J dropped 0 bases, with 14 bases sitting between them. In germline, CDR1 is MGHRA, CDR2 YSYEKL. This CDR3 contains 17 residues. This CDR3 reads CASSQDRRGAPNYGYTF. CDR3 DNA sequence: TGCGCCAGCAGCCAAGATCGAAGAGGGGCCCCTAACTATGGCTACACCTTC.

This clone appeared once. The chain is built from TRBV5-1 and TRBJ2-5; 7 positions agree with TRBD2. The germline CDR1 and CDR2 sequences are SGHRS and YFSETQ. Trimming cost V 4 bases and J 4 bases; bases outside gene matches: 10. This CDR3 spans 15 amino acids. CDR3 sequence (DNA): TGCGCCAGCAGCCTCGGTCGAGCGGGGACAGAGACCCAGTACTTC. This translates into CASSLGRAGTETQYF.

The chain links TRBV19 to TRBJ1-5, with 9 bases identical to TRBD1. This CDR3 is 16 amino acids long. J lost 6 bases, V lost 5 bases, and 11 bases had no gene match. The germline V gene has CDR1 LNHDA and CDR2 SQIVND (reference sequence). CDR3 bases: TGTGCCAGTAGTGAACAGGGGGCGGCCGGCAGTCAGCCCCAGCATTTT. Translated: CASSEQGAAGSQPQHF.

The V call is TRBV19, the J call TRBJ1-5, with 7 bases that match TRBD1. After removal of 11 bases from V and 0 bases from J, the junction contained 13 bases not matched to a gene. Germline assignment: CDR1 LNHDA and CDR2 SQIVND (reference sequence). The CDR3 is made up of 16 amino acids. The CDR3: CASQGPGGDSNQPQHF. CDR3 DNA sequence: TGTGCCTCCCAAGGACCAGGGGGAGATAGCAATCAGCCCCAGCATTTT.

This clone was seen more than once but under ten times. The gene calls are TRBV2 and TRBJ2-7; 9 bases agree with TRBD1. The germline V gene has CDR1 SNHLY and CDR2 FYNNEI. V was clipped by 6 bases and J by 5 bases; unmatched bases: 11. The CDR3 runs to 15 residues. DNA of the CDR3: TGTGCCAGCAGCTCAACAGGGGGCGCGTTCGACGAGCAGTACTTC. This gives the protein CASSSTGGAFDEQYF. Supplemented by reference TRBV2 and TRBJ2-7, the full variable domain reads EPEVTQTPSHQVTQMGQEVILRCVPISNHLYFYWYRQILGQKVEFLVSFYNNEISEKSEIFDDQFSVERPDGSNFTLKIRSTKLEDSAMYFCASSSTGGAFDEQYFGPGTRLTVT.

The V call is TRBV19, the J call TRBJ1-6; D is undetermined. The germline V gene encodes CDR1 LNHDA and CDR2 SQIVND (reference sequence). V was clipped by 6 bases and J by 0 bases, with 12 bases between them. The CDR3 length is 16 residues. The CDR3 protein is CASSPDGSSYNSPLHF. In DNA form, the CDR3 reads TGTGCCAGTAGCCCCGACGGGAGCTCCTATAATTCACCCCTCCACTTT.

CDR3 amino acids: CASTLLDRSNTEAFF. The CDR3, as DNA: TGTGCCAGCACCCTCTTGGACAGGTCGAACACTGAAGCTTTCTTT. The chain couples TRBV7-9 to TRBJ1-1; 7 nucleotides align to TRBD1. Trimming cost V 7 bases and J 1 base; bases outside gene matches: 9. CDR1 is SEHNR and CDR2 is FQNEAQ in the germline V gene (reference sequence). The CDR3 covers 15 residues.

The J gene is TRBJ2-1, the V gene TRBV19; D not resolved. Germline V gene data show CDR1 as LNHDA and CDR2 as SQIVND (reference sequence). The V and J ends lost 4 bases and 10 bases respectively, with 14 bases between them. The CDR3 is made up of 13 amino acids. CDR3 amino acids: CASSRGRVWEQFF. The CDR3 DNA follows: TGTGCCAGTAGTAGAGGTAGGGTTTGGGAGCAGTTCTTC.

The sample holds one count of this clone. The chain recombines TRBV7-3 with TRBJ1-1; D perhaps matches TRBD1 (6 bases). Trimming removed 5 bases from V and 9 bases from J, with 16 bases in between. There are 13 residues in the CDR3. CDR1 and CDR2 from the germline V gene are SGHTA and FQGTGA. The CDR3 loop reads CASSPDSQGKAFF. The CDR3 DNA is TGTGCCAGCAGCCCAGACTCCCAGGGGAAAGCTTTCTTT.

The chain carries TRBV15 and TRBJ1-6; D uncertain. The CDR3 totals 11 residues. V lost 0 bases to trimming and J lost 9 bases, with 0 bases between them. Germline CDR1 is LNHNV and CDR2 is YYDKDF (reference sequence). CDR3 in amino acids: CATSRDSPLHF. The CDR3 nucleotides are TGTGCCACCAGCAGAGATTCACCCCTCCACTTT.